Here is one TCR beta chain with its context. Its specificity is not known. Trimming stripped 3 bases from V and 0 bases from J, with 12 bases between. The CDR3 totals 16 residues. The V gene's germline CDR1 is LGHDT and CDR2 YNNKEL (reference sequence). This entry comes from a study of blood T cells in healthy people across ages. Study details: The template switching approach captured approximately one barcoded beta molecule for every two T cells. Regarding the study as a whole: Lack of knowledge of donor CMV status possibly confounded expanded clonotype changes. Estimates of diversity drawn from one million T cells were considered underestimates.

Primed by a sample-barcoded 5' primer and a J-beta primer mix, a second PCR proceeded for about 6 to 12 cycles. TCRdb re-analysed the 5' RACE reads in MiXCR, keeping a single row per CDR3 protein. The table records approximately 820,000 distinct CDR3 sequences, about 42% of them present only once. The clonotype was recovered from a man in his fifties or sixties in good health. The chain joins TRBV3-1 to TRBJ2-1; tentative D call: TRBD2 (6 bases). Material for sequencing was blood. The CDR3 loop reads CASSQGTFSSYNEQFF. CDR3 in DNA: TGTGCCAGCAGCCAGGGGACTTTTAGCTCCTACAATGAGCAGTTCTTC.